The 20 T cell receptor beta chains given below trace back to one sample, sequenced in a study of metastatic and nonmetastatic thyroid tumors. TCRdb called clones again from the PCR reads with MiXCR. The sample consists of over 7,500 clones, approximately 30% of them appearing once. There were no patients who had received any treatment before thyroid surgery. The sample comprised adjacent normal tissue. Receptors originate from a female donor with papillary thyroid cancer or a benign thyroid nodule (not recorded which). Some clones in this sample may be carry-over from other donors' samples.

This clone was seen a few times. The chain has TRBV10-2 and TRBJ2-1; 14 positions agree with TRBD2. CDR1 and CDR2 from the germline V gene are WSHSY and SAAADI. The trim removed 6 bases at V and 9 bases at J, leaving 1 base unmatched. This CDR3 is 13 amino acids long. The CDR3 DNA follows: TGCGCCAGCAGCGGGACTAGCGGGAGTGAGCAGTTCTTC. It is translated as CASSGTSGSEQFF.

The V call is TRBV20-1, the J call TRBJ1-2, with D perhaps TRBD1 (6 bases). The CDR3 is 14 residues long. The V gene's germline CDR1 is DFQATT and CDR2 SNEGSKA (reference sequence). Trimming took 3 bases from V and 0 from J, leaving 11 bases between them. The DNA of the CDR3 is TGCAGTGCTAGTACGCAGGGGTCTAACTATGGCTACACCTTC. Translation gives CSASTQGSNYGYTF.

This clone was detected a few times. J is TRBJ2-3 and V is TRBV15; 12 nucleotides agree with TRBD2. The CDR3 totals 17 residues. In germline, CDR1 is LNHNV, CDR2 YYDKDF (reference sequence). The ends lost 3 bases at V and 8 bases at J; junction bases unmatched: 12. CDR3 bases: TGTGCCACCAGCAGTTCAGGGACTAGCGGGTTAGGGGCTACGCAGTATTTT. It yields the protein CATSSSGTSGLGATQYF.

This clone was found a few times. The rearrangement joins TRBV6-1 to TRBJ1-5; no clear D gene. Trimming pared 7 bases from V and 6 bases from J, leaving 13 bases between. Germline V gene sequence: CDR1 MNHNS, CDR2 SASEGT. The CDR3 length is 13 residues. The CDR3 sequence: CASNIIRAQPQHF. CDR3 DNA: TGTGCCAGCAATATCATAAGGGCTCAGCCCCAGCATTTT.

On this clone: At one end, the junction sequence differs from germline, possibly due to a read error. This chain uses TRBV11-2 with TRBJ2-3, with TRBD1 matching over 7 bases. Germline CDR1 and CDR2: SGHAT and FQNNGV. This CDR3 has 15 amino acids. The CDR3 nucleotides are TGTGCCAGCAGCTTAGGACAGGGCCGCTCAGATACACAGTATTTT. This translates into CASSLGQGRSDTQYF.

In its sample, this clone was seen once. The chain is built from TRBV7-2 and TRBJ1-1; no clear D gene. The germline CDR1 and CDR2 sequences are SGHTA and FQGNSA. V was clipped by 5 bases and J by 2 bases, with 12 bases between them. The CDR3 totals 14 residues. The CDR3 reads CASSHGRGNTEAFF. The CDR3 region has the DNA TGTGCCAGCAGCCACGGGCGGGGAAACACTGAAGCTTTCTTT. The whole variable domain, remainder taken from reference TRBV7-2 and TRBJ1-1, is GAGVSQSPSNKVTEKGKDVELRCDPISGHTALYWYRQSLGQGLEFLIYFQGNSAPDKSGLPSDRFSAERTGGSVSTLTIQRTQQEDSAVYLCASSHGRGNTEAFFGQGTRLTVV.

This clone was counted many times. Other nucleotide sequences from this sample produce the same CDR3. V and J are TRBV27 and TRBJ2-5; D is possibly TRBD1 (6 bases). Germline lookup yields CDR1 MNHEY and CDR2 SMNVEV (reference sequence). The CDR3 is 14 residues long. Trimming pared 8 bases from V and 4 bases from J, leaving 17 bases between. The CDR3 here is CASGPRAGAETQYF. As DNA, the CDR3 is TGTGCCAGCGGTCCCCGGGCAGGGGCAGAGACCCAGTACTTC.

The J gene is TRBJ2-5, the V gene TRBV11-2, with D perhaps matching TRBD2 (6 bases). The CDR3 loop spans 18 amino acids. The V end was cut by 1 base, the J end by 1 base, with 19 bases between. CDR1 and CDR2 (germline): SGHAT, FQNNGV. The chain's CDR3 is CASSLVNVASAPQETQYF. The CDR3 nucleotides are TGTGCCAGCAGCTTAGTTAATGTGGCTAGCGCGCCCCAAGAGACCCAGTACTTC.

With respect to this clone: A much more abundant neighbour one base away suggests this may be a read error. The chain recombines TRBV6-1 with TRBJ2-5; 9 bases match TRBD1. Germline-derived CDR1 and CDR2 are MNHNS and SASEGT. The CDR3 runs 14 residues. The CDR3 region has the DNA TGTGCCAGCATGGGACAGGGTAACAAAGAGACCCATTACTTC. It codes for CASMGQGNKETHYF.

The chain employs TRBV2 and TRBJ1-5, with D possibly being TRBD1 (6 bases). This CDR3 is 15 amino acids long. Trimming removed 2 bases from V and 1 base from J, with 9 bases in between. Germline lookup yields CDR1 SNHLY and CDR2 FYNNEI. The CDR3 sequence is CASSEWGQSNQPQHF. The CDR3, as DNA: TGTGCCAGCAGTGAATGGGGGCAGAGCAATCAGCCCCAGCATTTT. Filled out from reference TRBV2 and TRBJ1-5, the complete variable domain reads EPEVTQTPSHQVTQMGQEVILRCVPISNHLYFYWYRQILGQKVEFLVSFYNNEISEKSEIFDDQFSVERPDGSNFTLKIRSTKLEDSAMYFCASSEWGQSNQPQHFGDGTRLSIL.

This clone turned up a few times. The chain carries TRBV6-1 and TRBJ2-7; D might be TRBD2 (5 bases). Germline CDR1 and CDR2: MNHNS and SASEGT. The CDR3 totals 13 residues. V lost 5 bases to trimming and J lost 2 bases, with 10 bases between them. The CDR3 loop is CASSSGLTYEQYF. In nucleotides, the CDR3 is TGTGCCAGCAGTTCCGGACTCACCTACGAGCAGTACTTC.

By frequency in the sample, this clone is medium-sized. The chain uses TRBV30 and TRBJ2-5; 10 nucleotides line up with TRBD1. The CDR3 totals 15 residues. V was clipped by 2 bases and J by 5 bases; unmatched bases: 8. The germline V gene encodes CDR1 GTSNPN and CDR2 SVGIG (reference sequence). In nucleotides, the CDR3 is TGTGCCTGGAGTCCCGACAGGGGGCTTAGGGAGACCCAGTACTTC. As protein: CAWSPDRGLRETQYF.

Within the sample, this clone is medium-sized. V gene TRBV6-4 combines with J gene TRBJ1-5; D call uncertain. Germline V gene data show CDR1 as MRHNA and CDR2 as SNTAGT. The CDR3 is 16 amino acids. V was clipped by 5 bases and J by 0 bases, with 14 bases between them. CDR3 nucleotide sequence: TGTGCCAGCAGTCTAGAACAGCCGTATAGCAATCAGCCCCAGCATTTT. It specifies CASSLEQPYSNQPQHF.

This clone was seen at least ten times. The rearrangement links TRBV7-7 to TRBJ2-1; D is tentatively TRBD1 or TRBD2 (5 bases each). V lost 1 base to trimming and J lost 9 bases, with 16 bases between them. CDR1 and CDR2 from the germline V gene are SSHAT and FNYEAQ (reference sequence). The CDR3 is 15 residues long. CDR3 in amino acids: CASSLEHRGSSEQFF. The CDR3 DNA reads TGTGCCAGCAGCTTAGAACATCGGGGCTCGAGTGAGCAGTTCTTC.

This chain uses TRBV20-1 with TRBJ2-1; D not resolved. With 0 bases removed from V and 5 bases from J, the gap between germline ends came to 14 bases. The germline CDR1 and CDR2 sequences are DFQATT and SNEGSKA (reference sequence). The CDR3 totals 15 residues. CDR3 bases: TGCAGTGCTAGAGATTTGAGGCGGACGGACAATGAGCAGTTCTTC. Translating it yields CSARDLRRTDNEQFF.

The chain recombines TRBV20-1 with TRBJ2-1; 10 nucleotides line up with TRBD2. This CDR3 has 14 amino acids. Germline CDR1 DFQATT, CDR2 SNEGSKA (reference sequence). J gave up 6 bases and V 5 bases, and 7 bases lay outside the gene matches. The CDR3 loop is CSASGTSVGNEQFF. The CDR3, as DNA: TGCAGTGCTTCCGGGACTAGCGTCGGCAATGAGCAGTTCTTC.

Worth noting for this clone: A read error may explain this, as a much larger clone is one base away. The chain is built from TRBV27 and TRBJ2-7; D is possibly TRBD1 (6 bases). Trimming cost V 7 bases and J 6 bases, with 22 bases left between them. There are 15 residues in the CDR3. The germline V gene has CDR1 MNHEY and CDR2 SMNVEV (reference sequence). The CDR3 spells CASKRSGTSLLEQYF. The DNA for the CDR3 is TGTGCCAGCAAGAGGAGTGGGACATCCCTCCTCGAGCAGTACTTC.

This clone came up many times. Just one base apart from a much larger clone, this may be a read error. The chain is built from TRBV10-3 and TRBJ1-5, with D unresolved. The J call could be wrong; TRBJ2-3 is a better fit for the DNA end. There are 16 residues in the CDR3. Germline V gene lookup returns CDR1 ENHRY and CDR2 SYGVKD. The CDR3 DNA is TGTGCCATCAGTGAGGTCCGACATAATAGCAATCAGCCCCAGTATTTT. This sequence encodes CAISEVRHNSNQPQYF.

CDR3 residues: CSARVAQDSNQPQHF. The DNA of the CDR3 is TGCAGTGCTAGAGTAGCACAGGATAGCAATCAGCCCCAGCATTTT. The chain couples TRBV20-1 to TRBJ1-5, with a tentative D call TRBD1 (5 bases). This CDR3 region has 15 residues. The germline CDR1 and CDR2 sequences are DFQATT and SNEGSKA (reference sequence). Trimming cost V 1 base and J 0 bases, with 10 bases left between them.

This sequence joins TRBV5-1 and TRBJ2-1; TRBD2 agrees at 11 bases. The CDR3 spans 15 residues. Germline-derived CDR1 and CDR2 are SGHRS and YFSETQ. J gave up 6 bases and V 4 bases, and 6 bases lay outside the gene matches. CDR3 sequence reads: CASSVTSGDSNEQFF. CDR3 coding DNA: TGCGCCAGCAGCGTGACTAGCGGGGATTCCAATGAGCAGTTCTTC.